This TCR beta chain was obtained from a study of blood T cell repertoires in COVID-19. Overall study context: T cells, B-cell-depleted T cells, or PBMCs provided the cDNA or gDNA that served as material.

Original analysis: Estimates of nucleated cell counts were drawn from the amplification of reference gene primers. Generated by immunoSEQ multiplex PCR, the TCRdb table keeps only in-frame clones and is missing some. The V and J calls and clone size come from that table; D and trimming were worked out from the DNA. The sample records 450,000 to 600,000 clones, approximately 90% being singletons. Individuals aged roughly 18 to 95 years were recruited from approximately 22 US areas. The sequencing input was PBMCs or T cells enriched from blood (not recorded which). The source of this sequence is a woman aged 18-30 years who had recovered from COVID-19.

CDR3 coding DNA: TGTGCCAGCAGTTGGGACAGGGACACAGATACGCAGTATTTT. This gives the protein CASSWDRDTDTQYF. The chain joins TRBV27 to TRBJ2-3, with 9 bases aligning to TRBD1. The J segment lost 2 bases and the V segment lost 4 bases, leaving 1 base of the junction unmatched. The length of the CDR3 is 14 residues. CDR1 is MNHEY and CDR2 is SMNVEV in the germline V gene (reference sequence).